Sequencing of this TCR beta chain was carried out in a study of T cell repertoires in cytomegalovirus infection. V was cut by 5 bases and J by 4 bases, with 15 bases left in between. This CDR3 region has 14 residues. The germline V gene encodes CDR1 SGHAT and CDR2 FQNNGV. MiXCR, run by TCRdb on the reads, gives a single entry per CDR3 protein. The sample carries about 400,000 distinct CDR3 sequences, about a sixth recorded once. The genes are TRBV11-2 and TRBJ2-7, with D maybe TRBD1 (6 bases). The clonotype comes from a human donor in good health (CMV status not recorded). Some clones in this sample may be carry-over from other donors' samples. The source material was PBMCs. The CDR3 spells CASSDHRDLYEQYF. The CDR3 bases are TGTGCCAGCAGCGACCACAGGGATCTTTACGAGCAGTACTTC.